This T cell receptor (beta chain) was observed in a study of regulatory T cells in long-lasting Graves disease. Study conclusions and caveats: Relative to new patients (roughly 1,000), persistent patients exhibited greater sharing of public clonotypes (approximately 2,700).

V was clipped by 7 bases and J by 8 bases; unmatched bases: 6. The CDR3 runs to 12 residues. CDR1 SGHVS and CDR2 FQNEAQ come from the germline V gene. Specified time point: newly diagnosed GD, antithyroid drugs for less than 3 months. The TCR library was made from RNA that had been extracted from PBMCs in TRIzol. In its sample, this clonotype was seen many times. Its antigen remains unidentified. Relying on iRepertoire HTBI primers and Arm-PCR of CDR3 regions, the team built TCR beta libraries. TCRdb redid the calling of the multiplex PCR reads with MiXCR, one entry per CDR3 protein. Here the sample spans approximately 350,000 distinct CDR3 sequences, roughly 12% being singletons. The same specimen was also included in a second study, on T cells in Graves' hyperthyroidism and ophthalmopathy. From that paper: Aged 18 to 65, the patients had hyperthyroidism that was newly diagnosed and had lasted under 2 months. The HTBI primer set drove a first-round RT-PCR of the TCR CDR3.

Sequenced here: peripheral blood mononuclear cells (PBMCs), sampled at new diagnosis, from a patient treated with antithyroid drugs. The source is a woman aged 18 to 35 with Graves disease. V is TRBV7-8 and J is TRBJ2-3; 7 bases fit TRBD2. CDR3 in amino acids: CASTLPGGTQYF. In DNA, the CDR3 is TGTGCCAGCACCCTACCGGGAGGTACGCAGTATTTT. Supplemented by reference TRBV7-8 and TRBJ2-3, the full variable domain reads GAGVSQSPRYKVAKRGQDVALRCDPISGHVSLFWYQQALGQGPEFLTYFQNEAQLDKSGLPSDRFFAERPEGSVSTLKIQRTQQEDSAVYLCASTLPGGTQYFGPGTRLTVL.